These T cell receptor beta chains were read from a single sample in a study of T cells after yellow fever vaccination. Each CDR3 protein gets one entry after TCRdb re-called the 5' RACE reads with MiXCR. The sample consists of hundreds of thousands of distinct CDR3 sequences, around an eighth of them appearing once. The source was PBMCs, collected on the day of the yellow fever booster vaccination. These receptor sequences come from a man aged 25 to 45 who received the YFV17D yellow fever vaccine. Both conserved end residues are part of each CDR3. The D gene is left open where the match is weak. The size entry is marked missing in some rows and otherwise reads once, few, many or a size class.

.	TRBJ1-4	.	TRBV4-3	CASSQETVVGEKLFF	TGCGCCAGCAGCCAAGAGACAGTGGTTGGTGAAAAACTGTTTTTT
many	TRBJ2-1	TRBD2	TRBV4-3	CASSPPEVLAGDNEQFF	TGCGCCAGCAGCCCCCCCGAGGTTCTAGCGGGGGACAATGAGCAGTTCTTC
few	TRBJ2-3	TRBD1	TRBV6-1	CASTARDRGTDTQYF	TGTGCCAGCACCGCCCGGGACAGGGGAACAGATACGCAGTATTTT
few	TRBJ1-2	TRBD1	TRBV30	CASSGTARPYGYTF	TGTGCCTCGTCCGGGACAGCCAGACCCTATGGCTACACCTTC
many	TRBJ2-7	TRBD1	TRBV14	CASSHKPGQGGHEQYF	TGTGCCAGCAGCCACAAACCGGGACAGGGAGGGCACGAGCAGTACTTC
.	TRBJ2-7	TRBD1	TRBV10-3	CAISEARDREEQYF	TGTGCCATCAGTGAAGCGCGGGACAGGGAAGAGCAGTACTTC
few	TRBJ2-1	.	TRBV5-4	CASSLPWGKNNEQFF	TGTGCCAGCAGCTTGCCATGGGGGAAAAACAATGAGCAGTTCTTC
.	TRBJ1-1	TRBD1	TRBV5-4	CASSLRDRGLWNTEAFF	TGTGCCAGCAGCTTGAGGGACAGGGGGCTTTGGAACACTGAAGCTTTCTTT
.	TRBJ1-4	TRBD1	TRBV29-1	CSVLTGGDEKLFF	TGCAGCGTCCTGACAGGGGGGGATGAAAAACTGTTTTTT
few	TRBJ2-3	TRBD2	TRBV11-2	CASRRAGGPTDTQYF	TGTGCCAGCAGGCGGGCGGGAGGGCCCACAGATACGCAGTATTTT
.	TRBJ2-5	.	TRBV7-9	CASSAGWLKTQYF	TGTGCCAGCAGCGCGGGCTGGCTCAAGACCCAGTACTTC
.	TRBJ2-7	TRBD2	TRBV6-5	CASSYSIGTSGIYEQYF	TGTGCCAGCAGTTACTCGATTGGGACTAGCGGGATCTACGAGCAGTACTTC
.	TRBJ2-2	.	TRBV7-6	CASSANPGRNTGELFF	TGTGCCAGCAGCGCCAATCCAGGCAGGAACACCGGGGAGCTGTTTTTT
few	TRBJ2-1	.	TRBV2	CASSHLTSSSYNEQFF	TGTGCCAGCAGCCACCTCACTAGCAGCTCCTACAATGAGCAGTTCTTC
.	TRBJ2-1	.	TRBV20-1	CSAYLLGEQFF	TGCAGTGCTTACCTTCTCGGTGAGCAGTTCTTC
.	TRBJ2-1	.	TRBV7-2	CASSFGSFTYNEQFF	TGTGCCAGCAGCTTCGGGAGTTTCACCTACAATGAGCAGTTCTTC